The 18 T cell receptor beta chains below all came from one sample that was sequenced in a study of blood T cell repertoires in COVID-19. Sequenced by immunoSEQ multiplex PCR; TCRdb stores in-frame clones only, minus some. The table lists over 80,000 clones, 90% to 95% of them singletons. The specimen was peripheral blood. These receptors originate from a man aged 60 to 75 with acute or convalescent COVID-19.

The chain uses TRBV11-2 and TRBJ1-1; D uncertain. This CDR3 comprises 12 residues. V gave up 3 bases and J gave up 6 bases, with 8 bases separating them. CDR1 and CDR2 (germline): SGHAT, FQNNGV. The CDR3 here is CASSFSRAEAFF. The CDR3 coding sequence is TGTGCCAGCAGCTTTAGTCGGGCTGAAGCTTTCTTT.

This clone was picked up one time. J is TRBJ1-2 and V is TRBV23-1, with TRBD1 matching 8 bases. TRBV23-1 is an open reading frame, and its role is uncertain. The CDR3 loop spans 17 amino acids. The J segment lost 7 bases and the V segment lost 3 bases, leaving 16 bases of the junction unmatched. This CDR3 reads CASSQQAGGDPAGGYTF. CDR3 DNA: TGCGCCAGCAGTCAGCAGGCAGGGGGCGACCCCGCCGGTGGCTACACCTTC.

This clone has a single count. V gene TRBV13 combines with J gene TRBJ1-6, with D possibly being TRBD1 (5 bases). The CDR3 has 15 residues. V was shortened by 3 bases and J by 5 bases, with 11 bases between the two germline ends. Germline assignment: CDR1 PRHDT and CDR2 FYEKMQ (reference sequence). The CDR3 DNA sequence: TGTGCCAGCAGCTTGAGCAGGGCAGATAATTCACCCCTCCACTTT. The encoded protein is CASSLSRADNSPLHF.

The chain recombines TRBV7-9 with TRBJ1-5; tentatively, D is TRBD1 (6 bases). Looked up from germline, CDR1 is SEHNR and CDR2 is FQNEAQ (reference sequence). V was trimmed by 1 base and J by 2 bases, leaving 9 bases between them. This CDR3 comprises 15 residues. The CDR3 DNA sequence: TGTGCCAGCAGCTTAGATGCAGGGGGCAATCAGCCCCAGCATTTT. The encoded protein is CASSLDAGGNQPQHF.

The CDR3 sequence: CASSHNLGSYEQYF. The CDR3 DNA is TGTGCCAGCAGCCATAATCTCGGCTCCTACGAGCAGTACTTC. This chain connects TRBV3-1 (or the pseudogene TRBV3-2) to TRBJ2-7, with D unresolved. With 3 bases removed from V and 0 bases from J, the gap between germline ends came to 9 bases. This CDR3 is 14 amino acids long. Germline CDR1 LGHDT, CDR2 YNNKEL (reference sequence).

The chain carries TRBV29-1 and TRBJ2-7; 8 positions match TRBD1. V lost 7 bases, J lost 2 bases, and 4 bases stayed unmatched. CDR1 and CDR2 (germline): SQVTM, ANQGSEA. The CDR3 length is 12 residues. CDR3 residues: CSGGQGTYEQYF. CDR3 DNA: TGCAGCGGAGGACAGGGAACCTACGAGCAGTACTTC.

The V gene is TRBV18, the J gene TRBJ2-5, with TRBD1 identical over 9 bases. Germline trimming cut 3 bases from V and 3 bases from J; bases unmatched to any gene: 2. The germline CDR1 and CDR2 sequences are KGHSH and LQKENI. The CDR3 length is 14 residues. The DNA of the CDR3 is TGTGCCAGCTCACCGGGACAGGGAGAAGAGACCCAGTACTTC. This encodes CASSPGQGEETQYF.

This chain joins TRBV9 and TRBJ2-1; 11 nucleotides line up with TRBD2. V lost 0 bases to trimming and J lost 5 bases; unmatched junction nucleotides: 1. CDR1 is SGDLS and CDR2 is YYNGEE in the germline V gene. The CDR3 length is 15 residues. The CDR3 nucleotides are TGTGCCAGCAGCGTAGGACTAGCGGGGCACAATGAGCAGTTCTTC. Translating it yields CASSVGLAGHNEQFF.

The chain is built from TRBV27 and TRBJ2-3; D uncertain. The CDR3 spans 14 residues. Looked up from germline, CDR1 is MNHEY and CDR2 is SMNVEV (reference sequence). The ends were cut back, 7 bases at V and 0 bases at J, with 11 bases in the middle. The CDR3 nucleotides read TGTGCCAGCAACAGATTTGCTAGCACAGATACGCAGTATTTT. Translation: CASNRFASTDTQYF.

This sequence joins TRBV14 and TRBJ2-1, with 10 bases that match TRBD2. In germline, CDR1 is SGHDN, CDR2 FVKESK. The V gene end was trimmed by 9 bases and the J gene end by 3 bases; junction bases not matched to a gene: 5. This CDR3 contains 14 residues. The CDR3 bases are TGTGCCAGTAATGGACTAGCGGACTACAATGAGCAGTTCTTC. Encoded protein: CASNGLADYNEQFF.

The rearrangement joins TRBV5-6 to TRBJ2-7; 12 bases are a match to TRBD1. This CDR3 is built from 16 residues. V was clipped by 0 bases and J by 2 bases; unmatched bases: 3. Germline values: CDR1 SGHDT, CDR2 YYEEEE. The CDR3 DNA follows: TGTGCCAGCAGCTTGGCAGGGACAGGGGGCGCCTACGAGCAGTACTTC. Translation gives CASSLAGTGGAYEQYF.

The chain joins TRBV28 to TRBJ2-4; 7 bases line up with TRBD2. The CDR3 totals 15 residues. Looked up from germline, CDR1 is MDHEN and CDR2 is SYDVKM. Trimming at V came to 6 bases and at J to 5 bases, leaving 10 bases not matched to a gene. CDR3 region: CASSSSRGRENIQYF. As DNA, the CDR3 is TGTGCCAGCAGCTCAAGCCGAGGGAGGGAAAACATTCAGTACTTC.

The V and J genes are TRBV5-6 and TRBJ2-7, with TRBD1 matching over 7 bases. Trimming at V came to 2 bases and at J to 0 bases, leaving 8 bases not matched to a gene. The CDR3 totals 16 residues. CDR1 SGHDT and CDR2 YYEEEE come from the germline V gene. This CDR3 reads CASSFIPGQRSYEQYF. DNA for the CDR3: TGTGCCAGCAGCTTCATCCCGGGACAGCGCTCCTACGAGCAGTACTTC.

For the CDR3, the DNA is TGTGCCAGTAGTCCACTGACAGGGGTCTTTGATGGCTACACCTTC. This codes for CASSPLTGVFDGYTF. The chain combines TRBV19 with TRBJ1-2; TRBD1 matches at 8 bases. Germline CDR1 and CDR2: LNHDA and SQIVND (reference sequence). CDR3 length equals 15 residues. Trimming took 5 bases from V and 6 from J; bases not matched to a gene: 11.

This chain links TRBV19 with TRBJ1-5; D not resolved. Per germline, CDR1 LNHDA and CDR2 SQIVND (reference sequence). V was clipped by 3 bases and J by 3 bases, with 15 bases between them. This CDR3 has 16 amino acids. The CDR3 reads CASSIGQFLINQPQHF. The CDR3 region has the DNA TGTGCCAGTAGTATTGGGCAGTTTTTGATCAATCAGCCCCAGCATTTT.

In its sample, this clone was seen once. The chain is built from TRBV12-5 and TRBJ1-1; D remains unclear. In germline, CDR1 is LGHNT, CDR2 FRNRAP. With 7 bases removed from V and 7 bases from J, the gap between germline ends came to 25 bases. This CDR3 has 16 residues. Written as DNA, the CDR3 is TGTGCTAGTGCCATGCCCCACACCGGAGGGTTAATTGAAGCTTTCTTT. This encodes CASAMPHTGGLIEAFF.

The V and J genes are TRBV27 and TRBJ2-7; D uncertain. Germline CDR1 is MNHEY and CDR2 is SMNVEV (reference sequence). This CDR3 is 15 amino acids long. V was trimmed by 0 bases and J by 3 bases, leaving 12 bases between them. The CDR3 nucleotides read TGTGCCAGCAGTTTATCCCTCAGAAACAACTACGAGCAGTACTTC. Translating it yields CASSLSLRNNYEQYF.

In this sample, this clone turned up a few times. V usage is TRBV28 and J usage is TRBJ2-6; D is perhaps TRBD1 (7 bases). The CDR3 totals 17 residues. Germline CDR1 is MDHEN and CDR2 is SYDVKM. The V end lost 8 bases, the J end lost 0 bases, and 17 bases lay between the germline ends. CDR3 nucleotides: TGTGCCAGCGGGGGGAGGACAGGCGCCTCTGGGGCCAACGTCCTGACTTTC. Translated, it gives CASGGRTGASGANVLTF.